This is a list of T cell receptor beta chains from one sample in a study of blood T cell repertoires in COVID-19. Assay used: immunoSEQ multiplex PCR; TCRdb lists only in-frame clones, some missing. The table has approximately 85,000 clones, 86% seen once; the top ten hold 25% to 30%. Specimen: peripheral blood. The origin of the receptors is a man aged 45-65 years with active or convalescent COVID-19. The conserved cysteine and the conserved F or W are not part of the CDR3 here. A D gene is named only where the DNA matches it firmly. Rows may omit the clone size; those that give it use once, few, many or a size class.

v_call,d_call,clone_size,j_call,cdr3_aa
TRBV28,TRBD1,-,TRBJ1-3,ASSGTGFDGNTIY
TRBV6-2/TRBV6-3,-,-,TRBJ1-2,ASSSLEGYT
TRBV4-3,TRBD1,-,TRBJ2-1,ASSPDRSSYNEQF
TRBV7-8,TRBD2,-,TRBJ2-2,ASSPWGGTGELF
TRBV3-1/TRBV3-2,-,few,TRBJ1-5,ASSQNRYQPQH
TRBV7-9,-,once,TRBJ1-1,ASSLAQTGMNTEAF
TRBV29-1,-,-,TRBJ1-2,SVEDRAYGYT
TRBV12-3/TRBV12-4,-,-,TRBJ2-7,ASSRLDSYEQY
TRBV3-1/TRBV3-2,TRBD1,once,TRBJ2-5,ASSRQGAEMSQY
TRBV10-2,TRBD1,-,TRBJ1-6,ASSPGGPNSPLH
TRBV27,-,-,TRBJ2-5,ASSLWAGEQETQY
TRBV5-5,-,-,TRBJ1-1,ASSRWSGVQAEAF
TRBV11-2,-,-,TRBJ1-3,ASSLVAAAGNTIY
TRBV10-1,-,-,TRBJ2-2,ASSSTEDTGELF
TRBV30,TRBD2,-,TRBJ2-3,AGRPTSPAGGGDTQY
TRBV11-2,-,-,TRBJ2-3,ASSLDRADTQY
TRBV5-1,TRBD2,-,TRBJ2-1,ASSSRTSGNYNEQF
TRBV5-6,-,-,TRBJ1-2,ASSFAFGGAST
TRBV7-8,TRBD1,-,TRBJ1-4,ASSLVTGNTLANEKLF
TRBV7-2,-,-,TRBJ1-2,ASSLEHSYYGYT
TRBV7-6,-,-,TRBJ1-2,ASSLESAGIYGYT
TRBV14,-,-,TRBJ2-5,ASSQDGWRTQY
TRBV6-6,-,-,TRBJ1-1,ASRRRDSSEAF
TRBV19,-,-,TRBJ1-2,ASRPQGNYGYT
TRBV5-1,TRBD2,-,TRBJ2-3,ASSTTSGGPTTDTQY
TRBV5-1,TRBD2,-,TRBJ2-1,ASSLETSGNNEQF
TRBV5-1,TRBD1,-,TRBJ2-5,ASSSGQGRETQY
TRBV27,TRBD1,-,TRBJ2-7,ASSFRDRTYEQY
TRBV7-9,TRBD1,-,TRBJ2-1,ASIDVTGGQGHNEQF
TRBV7-2,TRBD1,-,TRBJ1-5,ASSLGTGQAQPQH
TRBV5-8,-,once,TRBJ2-7,ASSLRWSYEQY
TRBV6-1,TRBD1,-,TRBJ1-5,ASSGLTGGAGQPQH
TRBV7-2,-,-,TRBJ2-7,ASSFTGLNEQY
TRBV30,-,-,TRBJ2-2,AWSVLSAANTGELF
TRBV19,TRBD1,-,TRBJ1-5,ASSLGQGLNQPQH
TRBV2,TRBD2,-,TRBJ2-7,ASRHPGLAGGHEQY
TRBV4-1,-,-,TRBJ1-1,ASSPWGGANTEAF
TRBV15,TRBD2,few,TRBJ2-2,ATSRDLPGLGVGELF
TRBV5-4,-,-,TRBJ2-7,ASSRAGVDEQY
TRBV30,TRBD1,-,TRBJ1-4,ASRGRGEKLF
TRBV28,-,-,TRBJ2-1,ASSPTLGGNNEQF
TRBV5-6,TRBD1,-,TRBJ2-7,ASSLGQGLIEQY
TRBV25-1,-,-,TRBJ2-1,ASSERAGNEQF
TRBV6-6,-,-,TRBJ1-6,ASSANPTGTGSPLH